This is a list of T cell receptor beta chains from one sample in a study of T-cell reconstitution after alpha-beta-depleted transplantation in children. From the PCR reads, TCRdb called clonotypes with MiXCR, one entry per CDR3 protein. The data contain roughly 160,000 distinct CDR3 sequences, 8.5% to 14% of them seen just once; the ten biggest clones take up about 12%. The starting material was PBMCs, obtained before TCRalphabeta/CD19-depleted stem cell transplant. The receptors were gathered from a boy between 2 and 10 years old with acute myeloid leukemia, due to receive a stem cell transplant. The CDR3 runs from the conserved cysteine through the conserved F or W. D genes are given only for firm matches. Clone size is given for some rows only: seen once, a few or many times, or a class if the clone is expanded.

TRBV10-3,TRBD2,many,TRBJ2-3,CAIRDSGRGERATDTQYF,TGTGCCATCAGGGATAGCGGGAGAGGAGAAAGGGCCACAGATACGCAGTATTTT
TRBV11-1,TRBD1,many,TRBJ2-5,CASSHTNRDREWRETQYF,TGTGCCAGCAGCCACACGAACCGGGACAGGGAATGGCGAGAGACCCAGTACTTC
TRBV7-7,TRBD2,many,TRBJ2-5,CASSLLAGYQETQYF,TGTGCTAGCAGCTTACTAGCGGGGTACCAAGAGACCCAGTACTTC
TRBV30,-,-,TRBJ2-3,CAWSVQSTDTQYF,TGTGCCTGGAGTGTACAGAGCACAGATACGCAGTATTTT
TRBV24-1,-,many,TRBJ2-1,CATSDFMPDEQFF,TGTGCCACCAGTGATTTCATGCCGGATGAGCAGTTCTTC
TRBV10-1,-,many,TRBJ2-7,CASSEGLSSAYEQYF,TGCGCCAGCAGTGAGGGCTTGAGTAGTGCCTACGAGCAGTACTTC
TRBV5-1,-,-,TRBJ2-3,CASSPASSGVVMLTADTQYF,TGCGCCAGCAGCCCTGCCTCCTCCGGGGTTGTTATGCTGACTGCAGATACGCAGTATTTT
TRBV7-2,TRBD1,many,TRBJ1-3,CASSLLGTGLGNTIYF,TGTGCCAGCAGCTTATTAGGGACAGGGCTCGGAAACACCATATATTTT
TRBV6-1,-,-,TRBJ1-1,CASSSQQDPPEAFF,TGTGCCAGCAGCAGCCAACAGGATCCACCGGAAGCTTTCTTT
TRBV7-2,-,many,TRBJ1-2,CASSFSAVPYGYTF,TGTGCCAGCAGCTTTTCCGCAGTGCCATATGGCTACACCTTC
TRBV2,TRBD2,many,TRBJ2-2,CASTEGGLAGGPDTGELFF,TGTGCCAGCACCGAGGGAGGACTAGCGGGGGGGCCGGACACCGGGGAGCTGTTTTTT
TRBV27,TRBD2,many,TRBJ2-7,CASRIRAGVLYEQYF,TGTGCCAGCAGAATAAGAGCGGGAGTCCTCTACGAGCAGTACTTC
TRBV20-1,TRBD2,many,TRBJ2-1,CSARDGLAGGPPYYNEQFF,TGCAGTGCTAGAGATGGACTAGCGGGAGGCCCCCCCTACTACAATGAGCAGTTCTTC
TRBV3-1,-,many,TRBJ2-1,CASSVSREQFF,TGTGCCAGCAGTGTTTCCCGGGAGCAGTTCTTC
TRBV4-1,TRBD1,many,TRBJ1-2,CASSQGYGTGYGYTF,TGCGCCAGCAGCCAAGGGTACGGGACAGGCTATGGCTACACCTTC
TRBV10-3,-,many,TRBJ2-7,CAISQGGGGPSEQYF,TGTGCCATCAGTCAAGGAGGGGGAGGGCCGTCCGAGCAGTACTTC
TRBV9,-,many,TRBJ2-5,CASSVLWGYQETQYF,TGTGCCAGCAGCGTTCTCTGGGGGTACCAAGAGACCCAGTACTTC
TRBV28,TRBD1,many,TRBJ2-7,CASSPPRQGSYEQYF,TGTGCCAGCAGTCCCCCCAGACAGGGTTCCTACGAGCAGTACTTC
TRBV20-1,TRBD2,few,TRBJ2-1,CCAREGGLAGVAYNEQFF,TGCTGTGCTAGAGAAGGGGGACTAGCGGGAGTAGCCTACAATGAGCAGTTCTTC
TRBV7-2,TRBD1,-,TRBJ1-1,CASSPGTGGVRTEAFF,TGTGCCAGCAGCCCCGGGACAGGGGGAGTGAGGACTGAAGCTTTCTTT
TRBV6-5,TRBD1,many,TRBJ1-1,CASTSRQGGGAFF,TGTGCCAGCACTTCGAGACAGGGCGGAGGAGCTTTCTTT
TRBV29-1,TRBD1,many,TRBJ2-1,CSVEFLQGDEQFF,TGCAGCGTTGAGTTCTTACAGGGGGACGAGCAGTTCTTC
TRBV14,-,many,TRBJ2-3,CASRRQAMDTQYF,TGTGCCAGCAGACGGCAGGCAATGGATACGCAGTATTTT
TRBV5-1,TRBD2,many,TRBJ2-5,CASSPLAGGPGETQYF,TGCGCCAGCAGCCCCTTAGCGGGAGGGCCAGGGGAGACCCAGTACTTC
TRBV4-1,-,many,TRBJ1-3,CASSQEGVSGNTIYF,TGCGCCAGCAGCCAAGAGGGGGTCTCAGGAAACACCATATATTTT
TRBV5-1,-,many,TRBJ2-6,CASSLEGVPGANVLTF,TGCGCCAGCAGCTTGGAAGGAGTGCCTGGGGCCAACGTCCTGACTTTC
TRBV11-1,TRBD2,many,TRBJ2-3,CASSFGSISGSPTDTQYF,TGTGCCAGCAGCTTTGGATCCATTAGCGGGAGCCCCACAGATACGCAGTATTTT
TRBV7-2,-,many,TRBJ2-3,CASSLVPSGTDTQYF,TGTGCCAGCAGCTTAGTTCCTAGCGGCACAGATACGCAGTATTTT
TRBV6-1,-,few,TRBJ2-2,CASSENDTGELFF,TGTGCCAGCAGTGAAAATGACACCGGGGAGCTGTTTTTT
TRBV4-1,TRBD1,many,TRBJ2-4,CASSQDPGGGYIQYF,TGCGCCAGCAGCCAAGATCCAGGGGGCGGGTACATTCAGTACTTC
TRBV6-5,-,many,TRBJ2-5,CASSYSGAEETQYF,TGTGCCAGCAGTTATTCGGGGGCCGAGGAGACCCAGTACTTC
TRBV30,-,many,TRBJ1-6,CAWSVSLVSPLHF,TGTGCCTGGAGTGTAAGCTTGGTTTCACCCCTCCACTTT
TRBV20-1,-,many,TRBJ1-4,CSAREGMAEKLFF,TGCAGTGCTAGAGAAGGGATGGCCGAAAAACTGTTTTTT
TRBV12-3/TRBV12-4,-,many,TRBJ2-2,CASTRRASDTGELFF,TGTGCCAGCACCCGGAGGGCTAGCGACACCGGGGAGCTGTTTTTT
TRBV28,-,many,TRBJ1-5,CASSLEISNQPQHF,TGTGCCAGCAGTTTAGAGATTAGCAATCAGCCCCAGCATTTT
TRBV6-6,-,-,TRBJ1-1,CASSQQVTEAFF,TGTGCCAGCAGCCAACAAGTCACTGAAGCTTTCTTT
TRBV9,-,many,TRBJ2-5,CASSVVGTDKETQYF,TGTGCCAGCAGCGTAGTGGGAACAGACAAAGAGACCCAGTACTTC
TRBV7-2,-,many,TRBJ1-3,CASSLERVSGNTIYF,TGTGCCAGCAGCTTAGAGAGGGTCAGTGGAAACACCATATATTTT
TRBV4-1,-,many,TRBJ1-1,CASSQTGPNTEAFF,TGCGCCAGCAGCCAAACCGGGCCGAACACTGAAGCTTTCTTT
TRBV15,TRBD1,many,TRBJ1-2,CATSREVRDSRGYTF,TGTGCCACCAGCAGAGAAGTCCGGGACAGTCGCGGCTACACCTTC
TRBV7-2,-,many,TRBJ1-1,CASTPQGGAFF,TGTGCCAGCACCCCCCAGGGTGGTGCTTTCTTT
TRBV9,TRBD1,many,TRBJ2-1,CASSVEGTGYNEQFF,TGTGCCAGCAGCGTAGAAGGGACAGGATACAATGAGCAGTTCTTC
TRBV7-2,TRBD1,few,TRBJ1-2,CASSFRGSGGYGYTF,TGTGCCAGCAGCTTCAGAGGTTCAGGGGGCTATGGCTACACCTTC
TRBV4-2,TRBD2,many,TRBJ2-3,CASSQEGSSGRGTDTQYF,TGTGCCAGCAGCCAAGAAGGTTCGAGCGGGAGGGGAACAGATACGCAGTATTTT
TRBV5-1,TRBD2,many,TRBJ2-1,CASSFREAYNEQFF,TGCGCCAGCAGCTTCCGGGAGGCTTACAATGAGCAGTTCTTC
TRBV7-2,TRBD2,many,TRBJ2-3,CASSDYSGAPTDTQYF,TGTGCCAGCAGCGATTATAGCGGGGCCCCCACAGATACGCAGTATTTT